The subject of this entry is one T cell receptor (beta chain). Germline loops: CDR1 SGHAT, CDR2 FQNNGV. Trimming left V 1 base short and J 5 bases short, with 20 bases between. CDR3 length: 17 residues. TCRdb analysed the RACE reads with MiXCR anew, one entry per CDR3 protein. The profile shows approximately 80,000 distinct CDR3 sequences, about 8% of them singletons. The entry originates in a study of human T cells and chemical hapten exposure. Time point given: patch test 1, 2 weeks after DPC sensitization. This sample's treatment: therapeutic diphenylcyclopropenone sensitization with weekly scalp DPC. Ahead of each patch test application, blood was drawn.

This sample comprised whole blood, obtained in connection with sensitization to the hapten diphenylcyclopropenone (DPC). The TCR sequence derives from a woman aged 30 to 39 with alopecia areata. Some clones in this sample may be carry-over from other donors' samples. The chain recombines TRBV11-2 with TRBJ1-1, with D maybe TRBD1 (6 bases). The DNA for the CDR3 is TGTGCCAGCAGCTTAGCCCGATTGGGTACAGGGAGGACTGAAGCTTTCTTT. Protein sequence: CASSLARLGTGRTEAFF.